This T cell receptor beta chain was profiled in a study of blood T cell repertoires in COVID-19. This table comes from immunoSEQ multiplex PCR, and its TCRdb copy is limited to in-frame clones, with some not included. The table lists some 180,000 clones, about 87% of them singletons. CDR1 MDHEN and CDR2 SYDVKM come from the germline V gene. This CDR3 has 16 residues. V gave up 5 bases and J gave up 4 bases; unmatched junction bases: 6. The rearrangement joins TRBV28 to TRBJ2-3, with TRBD2 matching 13 bases. This clonotype was obtained from an elderly woman with COVID-19, enrolled during active disease. The material sequenced was peripheral blood. In DNA form, the CDR3 reads TGTGCCAGCAGTCTCGGACTAGCGGGAGCCCCAGATACGCAGTATTTT. Residues: CASSLGLAGAPDTQYF.